The clone carrying this TCR beta chain was counted a few times. This CDR3 is 16 amino acids long. Germline V lookup: CDR1 ENHRY, CDR2 SYGVKD. Deletions cut 0 bases from V and 4 bases from J, with 13 bases between. The sample belongs to a study of blood T cells in healthy people across ages. Study overall: Through template switching, about one barcoded beta molecule was captured per two T cells, as measured in model experiments.

A second PCR, run for about 7 to 11 cycles, used a sample-barcoded 5' primer plus a J-beta primer mix. Each CDR3 protein is one row after TCRdb ran MiXCR on the 5' RACE reads. The data contain more than 900,000 distinct CDR3 sequences, 25% to 30% of them seen just once; the ten biggest clones take up roughly a tenth. This sample also appeared in a second study, on T cells of mothers and their children.

Sequenced: blood. The sequence derives from a middle-aged woman in good health. V and J are TRBV10-3 and TRBJ1-5, with D tentatively TRBD1 (5 bases). CDR3 residues: CAISESLGVGNQPQHF. In DNA, the CDR3 is TGTGCCATCAGTGAGTCCCTGGGGGTGGGGAATCAGCCCCAGCATTTT.